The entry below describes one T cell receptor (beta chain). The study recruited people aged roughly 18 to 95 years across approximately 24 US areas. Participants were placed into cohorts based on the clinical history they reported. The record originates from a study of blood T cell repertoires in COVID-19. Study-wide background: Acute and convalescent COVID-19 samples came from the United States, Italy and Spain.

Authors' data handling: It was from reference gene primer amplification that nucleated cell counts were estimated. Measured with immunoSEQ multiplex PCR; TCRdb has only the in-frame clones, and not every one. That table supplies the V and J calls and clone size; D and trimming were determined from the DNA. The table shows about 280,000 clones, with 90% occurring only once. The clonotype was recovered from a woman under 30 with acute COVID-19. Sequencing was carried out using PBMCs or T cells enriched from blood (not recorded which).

The CDR3 region is CASSLALNPRLIQETQYF. CDR3 bases: TGTGCCAGCAGCTTAGCGCTAAACCCGCGACTCATCCAAGAGACCCAGTACTTC. The J gene is TRBJ2-5, the V gene TRBV7-8; D gene unclear. The V gene's germline CDR1 is SGHVS and CDR2 FQNEAQ. This CDR3 region has 18 residues. V gave up 0 bases and J gave up 1 base, with 18 bases separating them.